This record concerns one T cell receptor beta chain sequence. No antigen is known for it. The protocol was immunoSEQ multiplex PCR, while the TCRdb copy is restricted to in-frame clones and leaves out a portion. The profile covers over 150,000 clones, with 88% appearing a single time and less than 3.5% taken by the ten largest. This record belongs to a study of T cell responses to AZD1222 COVID-19 vaccine. Study-wide results and limits: Only 5 or 6 individuals given AZD1222 were seropositive at baseline.

The germline V and J ends were trimmed by 11 bases and 7 bases, with 20 bases remaining between them. CDR1 is MDHEN, CDR2 SYDVKM, per germline. The CDR3 sequence is 14 residues long. The source was peripheral blood, collected on day 0 of AZD1222 vaccination. The chain is built from TRBV28 and TRBJ1-4; the D gene is possibly TRBD1 (5 bases). The receptor was isolated from an adult in good health. The CDR3 region is CASRGGGVSEKLFF. In DNA form, the CDR3 reads TGTGCCTCCCGGGGTGGGGGGGTGTCTGAAAAACTGTTTTTT.